These 32 T cell receptor beta chains share one sample of origin, sequenced in a study of T cell clonality in common variable immunodeficiency. Findings of the study overall: Common variable immunodeficiency TCR beta sequences reportedly had fewer deletions and N-nucleotide insertions.

Which antigens these TCRs recognize remains unknown. TCRdb's copy holds only in-frame clones and misses some; the assay was immunoSEQ multiplex PCR. Sampling found around 40,000 clones, none seen once. The sequenced sample was peripheral blood mononuclear cells. Receptors originate from a human donor with common variable immunodeficiency.

This clone has a handful of counts. The sequence runs out 3 residues before the end of the CDR3; the remainder is reconstructed from the germline J gene. The genes are TRBV6-2 or TRBV6-3 and TRBJ1-2; weak D call: TRBD1 (6 bases). This CDR3 has 14 residues. Looked up from germline, CDR1 is MNHEY and CDR2 is SVGEGT. Trimming left V 2 bases short and J 6 bases short, with 13 bases between. The CDR3 DNA, read in part, is TGTGCCAGCAGTTACACAGGGCCCAGGCATGGC. Translated, it gives CASSYTGPRHG. The CDR3 as a whole reads CASSYTGPRHGYTF.

This clone came up many times. Coverage ceases 3 residues before the CDR3 finishes, and the germline J gene fills in the end. This chain connects TRBV5-1 to TRBJ1-5; D might be TRBD1 (6 bases). The CDR3 spans 17 residues. Trimming shortened V by 4 bases and J by 2 bases, and 19 bases separated the two germline ends. The germline V gene has CDR1 SGHRS and CDR2 YFSETQ. The CDR3 bases that were read are TGCGCCAGCAGCCCCAACCCAGGGGCACTTGGCAATCAGCCC. Its translation is CASSPNPGALGNQP. The whole CDR3 sequence is CASSPNPGALGNQPQHF.

The table lists this clone with many counts. Coverage ceases 3 residues before the CDR3 finishes, and the germline J gene fills in the end. The chain uses TRBV6-2 or TRBV6-3 and TRBJ2-1, with a tentative D call TRBD1 (5 bases). Per the germline V gene, CDR1 is MNHEY and CDR2 is SVGEGT. Trimming stripped 7 bases from V and 5 bases from J, with 15 bases between. The CDR3 covers 14 residues. CDR3 DNA (partial): TGTGCCAGCAATCGCAGGGTATACAACAATGAG. This translates into CASNRRVYNNE. The complete CDR3 reads CASNRRVYNNEQFF.

About this clone itself: The CDR3 end is not reached by the read, which stops 3 residues before it; the germline J gene fills it in. The chain uses TRBV11-3 and TRBJ2-1, with TRBD1 identical over 7 bases. This CDR3 contains 13 residues. Germline V gene data show CDR1 as SGHNT and CDR2 as YENEEA. V shed 5 bases and J 5 bases; nucleotides not matched to a gene: 3. Here the CDR3 reads CASSGTVDNEQFF. The DNA read from the CDR3 is TGTGCCAGCAGCGGGACAGTTGACAATGAG.

A note on this clone: The CDR3 end lies 3 residues beyond the end of the read and is filled in from the germline J gene. The chain combines TRBV30 with TRBJ2-7; D might be TRBD1 (6 bases). Germline V lookup: CDR1 GTSNPN, CDR2 SVGIG (reference sequence). The V and J ends lost 3 bases and 3 bases respectively, with 18 bases between them. The CDR3 contains 15 residues. CDR3 sequence: CAWSPQGRFFYEQYF. The sequenced CDR3 bases are TGTGCCTGGAGCCCCCAGGGGCGTTTCTTCTACGAG. The whole variable domain, filled in from reference TRBV30 and TRBJ2-7, reads SQTIHQWPATLVQPVGSPLSLECTVEGTSNPNLYWYRQAAGRGLQLLFYSVGIGQISSEVPQNLSASRPQDRQFILSSKKLLLSDSGFYLCAWSPQGRFFYEQYFGPGTRLTVT.

This clone was recorded at least ten times. The CDR3 bases that were read are TGTGCCTGGAGCTCCGGACGGTGGGGGGAGGGCCCAGAGGACGAG. It translates to CAWSSGRWGEGPEDE. The complete CDR3 sequence is CAWSSGRWGEGPEDEQYF. The rearrangement uses TRBV30 and TRBJ2-7; TRBD2 agrees at 7 bases. The read halts 3 residues ahead of the CDR3 end, with the missing end drawn from the germline J gene. Germline V CDR1 and CDR2: GTSNPN, SVGIG (reference sequence). V trimming: 3 bases; J trimming: 5 bases; junction bases outside the gene matches: 22. The CDR3 totals 18 residues.

This clone came up many times. The CDR3 region is CSATSGLPLADTQYF. CDR3 bases read: TGCAGTGCTACCTCGGGACTACCTTTGGCAGATACG. The chain employs TRBV20-1 and TRBJ2-3; 7 bases map to TRBD2. The read falls 3 residues short of the CDR3 end, and the missing part is taken from the germline J gene. The length of the CDR3 is 15 residues. Germline loops: CDR1 DFQATT, CDR2 SNEGSKA (reference sequence). V was clipped by 4 bases and J by 4 bases; unmatched bases: 11.

Note on this clone: The read terminates 3 residues before the CDR3 end, so the remaining end is supplied by the germline J gene. The V gene is TRBV7-2, the J gene TRBJ2-7, with 9 nucleotides matching TRBD2. Germline V CDR1 and CDR2: SGHTA, FQGNSA. V was clipped by 5 bases and J by 0 bases; unmatched bases: 5. The CDR3 is 15 residues long. CDR3 protein: CASSRGLANSYEQYF. CDR3 DNA (partial): TGTGCCAGCAGCAGAGGACTAGCGAACTCCTACGAG. The full variable domain, rest sourced from reference TRBV7-2 and TRBJ2-7, is GAGVSQSPSNKVTEKGKDVELRCDPISGHTALYWYRQSLGQGLEFLIYFQGNSAPDKSGLPSDRFSAERTGGSVSTLTIQRTQQEDSAVYLCASSRGLANSYEQYFGPGTRLTVT.

There are a few counts of this clone. The read ends 3 residues early relative to the CDR3; the germline J gene fills the gap. The V and J genes are TRBV7-9 and TRBJ2-7; tentative D call: TRBD2 (8 bases). The CDR3 spans 15 residues. V gave up 3 bases and J gave up 3 bases, with 15 bases separating them. CDR1 SEHNR and CDR2 FQNEAQ come from the germline V gene (reference sequence). The chain's CDR3 is CASSFRGGTDYEQYF. The sequenced CDR3 bases are TGTGCCAGCAGCTTCCGGGGGGGGACAGACTACGAG.

The sample holds a few counts of this clone. The CDR3 end lies 3 residues beyond the end of the read and is filled in from the germline J gene. This chain connects TRBV7-2 to TRBJ2-3; TRBD2 agrees at 9 bases. V gave up 4 bases and J gave up 7 bases; unmatched junction bases: 9. The CDR3 is made up of 15 amino acids. CDR1 and CDR2 from the germline V gene are SGHTA and FQGNSA. The sequenced CDR3 bases are TGTGCCAGCAGCTACGGGACTAGCCCCGCAAATACG. This encodes CASSYGTSPANT. The whole CDR3 reads CASSYGTSPANTQYF.

The table lists this clone with a few counts. The CDR3 end is not reached by the read, which stops 3 residues before it; the germline J gene fills it in. This chain joins TRBV6-1 and TRBJ2-3, with TRBD2 matching 9 bases. CDR1 and CDR2 (germline): MNHNS, SASEGT. CDR3 size: 15 residues. J gave up 6 bases and V 1 base, and 5 bases lay outside the gene matches. The part of the CDR3 DNA that was read is TGTGCCAGCAGTGAAGAAGGGACTAGCTCCGATACG. As protein: CASSEEGTSSDT. The full CDR3 reads CASSEEGTSSDTQYF.

This clone has ten or more counts. The read ends 3 residues early relative to the CDR3; the germline J gene fills the gap. The chain has TRBV7-3 and TRBJ2-3, with TRBD1 identical over 7 bases. This CDR3 has 15 amino acids. J was trimmed by 6 bases and V by 3 bases; bases with no gene match: 9. Germline V gene lookup returns CDR1 SGHTA and CDR2 FQGTGA. CDR3: CASSFSQGEYDTQYF. The CDR3 DNA, read in part, is TGTGCCAGCAGCTTTTCCCAGGGGGAATATGATACG.

There are a few counts of this clone. The CDR3 loop reads CASSLVVDTFYEQYF. The covered CDR3 bases are TGTGCCAGCAGCTTAGTTGTGGACACCTTCTACGAG. This chain connects TRBV7-2 to TRBJ2-7, with D possibly TRBD1 on 5 matching bases. The CDR3 goes on 3 residues after the read ends, and that part is filled in from the germline J gene. The CDR3 covers 15 residues. Germline V CDR1 and CDR2: SGHTA, FQGNSA. V lost 1 base and J lost 3, with 13 bases in between. The complete variable domain, with remaining parts taken from reference TRBV7-2 and TRBJ2-7, reads GAGVSQSPSNKVTEKGKDVELRCDPISGHTALYWYRQSLGQGLEFLIYFQGNSAPDKSGLPSDRFSAERTGGSVSTLTIQRTQQEDSAVYLCASSLVVDTFYEQYFGPGTRLTVT.

This clone was seen repeatedly, ten times or more. The read is 3 residues too short to cover the CDR3 end, so that end is filled in from the germline J gene. V and J are TRBV5-4 and TRBJ2-7, with TRBD2 as a possible D gene (5 bases). V was trimmed by 4 bases and J by 5 bases, leaving 13 bases between them. Germline CDR1 and CDR2: SGHNT and YYREEE (reference sequence). This CDR3 is 13 amino acids long. The sequenced part of the CDR3 DNA is TGTGCCAGCAGCCCGGACTCTTTCCACGAG. Amino acids: CASSPDSFHE. The whole CDR3 protein reads CASSPDSFHEQYF.

This clone was recorded many times. The sequence runs out 3 residues before the end of the CDR3; the remainder is reconstructed from the germline J gene. This chain links TRBV19 with TRBJ2-2; the match to TRBD1 covers 7 bases. The V and J ends lost 4 bases and 5 bases, in that order; junction bases with no gene match: 1. CDR3 length: 13 residues. Germline CDR1 is LNHDA and CDR2 is SQIVND (reference sequence). Incomplete CDR3 DNA: TGTGCCAGTAGTAGGGGACAGACCGGGGAG. Its translation: CASSRGQTGE. The full CDR3 is CASSRGQTGELFF.

Of note for this clone: Read data end 3 residues before the CDR3 end; the end is taken from the germline J gene. V is TRBV7-9 and J is TRBJ1-1, with no clear D. Germline assignment: CDR1 SEHNR and CDR2 FQNEAQ (reference sequence). The CDR3 has 14 amino acids. The DNA read from the CDR3 is TGTGCCAGCAGCCCAGCGTCCGAGTTTTCTGGA. This sequence encodes CASSPASEFSG. The CDR3 as a whole reads CASSPASEFSGAFF.

In this sample, this clone turned up many times. The sequenced fragment ends 3 residues before the CDR3 boundary, so the rest is inferred from the germline J gene. V gene TRBV19 combines with J gene TRBJ2-2; a weak D match, TRBD2 (6 bases). V lost 3 bases, J lost 4 bases, and 21 bases lay in between. This CDR3 spans 18 amino acids. CDR1 is LNHDA, CDR2 SQIVND, per germline (reference sequence). The part of the CDR3 DNA that was read is TGTGCCAGTAGTATCCAGCGTGGGGCGGGACTGAGCACCGGGGAG. Its translation is CASSIQRGAGLSTGE. The whole CDR3 protein reads CASSIQRGAGLSTGELFF.

Comments on this clone: From the germline J gene comes the end of the CDR3, since the read stops 3 residues before it. V gene TRBV6-2 or TRBV6-3 combines with J gene TRBJ2-3; 10 bases map to TRBD2. The J segment lost 4 bases and the V segment lost 6 bases, leaving 10 bases of the junction unmatched. This CDR3 has 16 residues. Germline values: CDR1 MNHEY, CDR2 SVGEGT. This CDR3 reads CASSQGTSAGPDTQYF. CDR3 DNA (partial): TGTGCCAGCAGCCAGGGGACTAGCGCGGGCCCAGATACG.

Concerning this clone itself: The CDR3 goes on 3 residues after the read ends, and that part is filled in from the germline J gene. The V gene is TRBV5-1, the J gene TRBJ2-1; 8 nucleotides align to TRBD2. The CDR3 runs to 15 residues. V lost 4 bases, J lost 0 bases, and 3 bases stayed unmatched. Germline CDR1 is SGHRS and CDR2 is YFSETQ. CDR3 bases read: TGCGCCAGCAGCCGGGGGGGGGACTCCTACAATGAG. Protein: CASSRGGDSYNE. The CDR3, in full, reads CASSRGGDSYNEQFF.

This clone showed up just a few times. The CDR3 goes on 3 residues after the read ends, and that part is filled in from the germline J gene. V and J are TRBV18 and TRBJ1-4; D possibly corresponds to TRBD1 (5 bases). Germline V gene sequence: CDR1 KGHSH, CDR2 LQKENI. The CDR3 is 16 residues long. Trimming shortened V by 4 bases and J by 5 bases, and 17 bases separated the two germline ends. The CDR3 bases that were read are TGTGCCAGCTCACACGAGCCGGGACTGAGAAATGAAAAA. Protein: CASSHEPGLRNEK. The full CDR3 reads CASSHEPGLRNEKLFF.

This clone showed up just a few times. Read sequence stops 3 residues before the CDR3 end, and the germline J gene provides the missing end. V is TRBV5-1 and J is TRBJ2-1; D possibly corresponds to TRBD2 (6 bases). Trimming took off 4 bases at V and 4 bases at J, with 9 bases between the two ends. This CDR3 has 13 amino acids. Germline V gene lookup returns CDR1 SGHRS and CDR2 YFSETQ. The CDR3 DNA, read in part, is TGCGCCAGCAGCCCCGGGACTTACAATGAG. Translated: CASSPGTYNE. The whole CDR3 protein is CASSPGTYNEQFF.

Ten or more counts support this clone. The read ends 3 residues before the CDR3 terminus; that terminus is restored from the germline J gene. The chain combines TRBV20-1 with TRBJ2-1; 7 bases line up with TRBD2. The J segment lost 0 bases and the V segment lost 8 bases, leaving 7 bases of the junction unmatched. Germline CDR1 reads DFQATT; CDR2 reads SNEGSKA (reference sequence). The CDR3 is 14 residues long. CDR3 region: CSLGDYRSYNEQFF. The DNA read from the CDR3 is TGCAGTCTAGGGGACTACCGCTCCTACAATGAG.

Points on this clone: The DNA ends 3 residues before the CDR3 does, and the rest of the CDR3 is filled in from the germline J gene. The rearrangement joins TRBV19 to TRBJ2-6; possible D gene TRBD1, 6 bases. This CDR3 comprises 15 residues. From germline, CDR1 is LNHDA and CDR2 SQIVND (reference sequence). The V and J ends lost 9 bases and 0 bases respectively, with 12 bases between them. CDR3 region: CASRTASSGANVLTF. The sequenced CDR3 bases are TGTGCCAGCCGGACAGCCAGCTCTGGGGCCAACGTC. The full variable domain, rest sourced from reference TRBV19 and TRBJ2-6, is DGGITQSPKYLFRKEGQNVTLSCEQNLNHDAMYWYRQDPGQGLRLIYYSQIVNDFQKGDIAEGYSVSREKKESFPLTVTSAQKNPTAFYLCASRTASSGANVLTFGAGSRLTVL.

This clone has just a few counts. The missing CDR3 end, 3 residues past where the read stops, is filled in from the germline J gene. The gene calls are TRBV6-2 or TRBV6-3 and TRBJ1-3; D perhaps matches TRBD1 (6 bases). This CDR3 is 16 amino acids long. V lost 0 bases to trimming and J lost 2 bases, with 11 bases between them. Per the germline V gene, CDR1 is MNHEY and CDR2 is SVGEGT. The sequenced part of the CDR3 DNA is TGTGCCAGCAGTTACTCGGGGGGGCTAACTGGAAACACC. Translation: CASSYSGGLTGNT. The full CDR3 is CASSYSGGLTGNTIYF.

This clone appeared a few times. The CDR3 end falls 3 residues outside the read, so it is completed with the germline J gene. The rearrangement uses TRBV30 and TRBJ1-5, with a possible D match to TRBD1 (6 bases). Germline V gene lookup returns CDR1 GTSNPN and CDR2 SVGIG (reference sequence). V lost 3 bases and J 4 bases, leaving 13 bases between the germline ends. The CDR3 is made up of 14 amino acids. CDR3 residues: CAWSPDSPNQPQHF. Incomplete CDR3 DNA: TGTGCCTGGAGCCCGGACAGTCCTAATCAGCCC.

This clone came up many times. The CDR3 is cut off 3 residues early in the read; its end comes from the germline J gene. J is TRBJ2-3 and V is TRBV7-6; a weak D match, TRBD1 (5 bases). V lost 1 base and J 3 bases, leaving 11 bases between the germline ends. The CDR3 runs 15 residues. Germline V lookup: CDR1 SGHVS, CDR2 FNYEAQ. This chain's CDR3 is CASSLGGRDTDTQYF. CDR3 DNA, as far as it was read: TGTGCCAGCAGCTTAGGTGGCAGGGATACAGATACG.

Many counts were recorded for this clone. The read terminates 3 residues before the CDR3 end, so the remaining end is supplied by the germline J gene. This chain links TRBV2 with TRBJ1-1; 9 positions agree with TRBD1. Germline trimming cut 6 bases from V and 6 bases from J; bases unmatched to any gene: 11. The CDR3 has 15 residues. Per the germline V gene, CDR1 is SNHLY and CDR2 is FYNNEI. The CDR3 here is CASRVQGALGSEAFF. CDR3 DNA (partial): TGTGCCAGCAGGGTACAGGGGGCTTTGGGGTCTGAA.

This clone was seen repeatedly, ten times or more. The sequenced fragment ends 3 residues before the CDR3 boundary, so the rest is inferred from the germline J gene. V gene TRBV7-9 combines with J gene TRBJ2-3; perhaps TRBD2 as D (5 bases). This CDR3 spans 13 amino acids. CDR1 and CDR2 (germline): SEHNR, FQNEAQ (reference sequence). V was cut by 6 bases and J by 0 bases, with 7 bases left in between. This chain's CDR3 is CASRRVSTDTQYF. Partial CDR3 DNA: TGTGCCAGCAGGAGGGTTAGCACAGATACG.

This clone has at least ten counts. The missing CDR3 end, 3 residues past where the read stops, is filled in from the germline J gene. The chain couples TRBV12-3 or TRBV12-4 to TRBJ2-7; 8 bases match TRBD1. The CDR3 loop spans 14 amino acids. The trim removed 5 bases at V and 3 bases at J, leaving 6 bases unmatched. Partial CDR3 DNA: TGTGCCAGCAGTCCAGGGGGCGAAGGCTACGAG. Its protein is CASSPGGEGYE. The complete CDR3 reads CASSPGGEGYEQYF.

Points on this clone: The CDR3 end falls 3 residues outside the read, so it is completed with the germline J gene. The chain has TRBV29-1 and TRBJ2-3, with 14 bases matching TRBD2. The CDR3 is 15 amino acids. The germline V gene encodes CDR1 SQVTM and CDR2 ANQGSEA. V lost 4 bases and J lost 3; bases outside the gene matches: 3. The CDR3 region is CSVGLAGGPTDTQYF. The sequenced CDR3 bases are TGCAGCGTTGGACTAGCGGGGGGGCCTACAGATACG.

In regard to this clone: The missing CDR3 end, 3 residues past where the read stops, is filled in from the germline J gene. This chain connects TRBV19 to TRBJ1-2; TRBD1 might be the D (5 bases). CDR1 is LNHDA, CDR2 SQIVND, per germline (reference sequence). The CDR3 loop spans 18 amino acids. Trimming pared 3 bases from V and 4 bases from J, leaving 24 bases between. The CDR3 here is CASSMGPQAHQRAYGYTF. Partial CDR3 DNA: TGTGCCAGTAGTATGGGCCCACAGGCACATCAGCGGGCCTATGGC.

This clone appeared a few times. The DNA ends 3 residues before the CDR3 does, and the rest of the CDR3 is filled in from the germline J gene. The chain recombines TRBV7-2 with TRBJ2-1; 11 bases fit TRBD2. There are 14 residues in the CDR3. Germline assignment: CDR1 SGHTA and CDR2 FQGNSA. V was pared by 6 bases and J by 4 bases, with 2 bases of the junction left unmatched. The covered CDR3 bases are TGTGCCAGCAGACTAGCGGGAGTGTACAATGAG. This sequence encodes CASRLAGVYNE. The entire CDR3 protein is CASRLAGVYNEQFF.